These T cell receptor beta chains were read from a single sample in a study of blood T cell repertoires in COVID-19. Here immunoSEQ multiplex PCR was the method, and the copy in TCRdb shows in-frame clones only, minus some. This table holds approximately 290,000 clones, around 90% found once. The sequencing sample was made of PBMCs or T cells enriched from blood (not recorded which). The receptors shown here come from a woman between 18 and 30 years old with acute COVID-19. Each CDR3 is given with its conserved first and last residue. A D gene is named only where the DNA matches it firmly. Clone size appears in some rows only: once, few, many, or a class for an expanded clone.

>few|TRBJ1-1|TRBV28|NA
TGTGCCAGCAGTCCGGACTCCGTGAACACTGAAGCTTTCTTT
CASSPDSVNTEAFF
>NA|TRBJ2-4|TRBV5-1|NA
TGCGCCAGCAGCTTGGAGGGGCGGTCGGACATTCAGTACTTC
CASSLEGRSDIQYF
>NA|TRBJ2-7|TRBV3-1/TRBV3-2|NA
TGTGCCAGCAGCCAAGGGCAGTACGAGCAGTACTTC
CASSQGQYEQYF
>NA|TRBJ1-3|TRBV7-2|TRBD1
TGTGCCAGCTCCTTGACAGGGGAGTCAGGAAACACCATATATTTT
CASSLTGESGNTIYF
>NA|TRBJ2-1|TRBV9|TRBD2
TGTGCCAGCAGCGCAGCGGGAGGTAGGTCCTACAATGAGCAGTTCTTC
CASSAAGGRSYNEQFF
>NA|TRBJ1-1|TRBV5-4|NA
TGTGCCAGCAGCTTGGACAGAAACACTGAAGCTTTCTTT
CASSLDRNTEAFF
>NA|TRBJ2-1|TRBV10-1|TRBD2
TGCGCCAGCAGTCCCGGGACTAGCGGGATCAATGAGCAGTTCTTC
CASSPGTSGINEQFF
>NA|TRBJ1-1|TRBV10-3|TRBD1
TGTGCCATCAGGAGGACAGGGAACACTGAAGCTTTCTTT
CAIRRTGNTEAFF
>NA|TRBJ2-7|TRBV28|TRBD2
TGTGCCAGTCTCCCCGCAGCGGGGAACTCCTACGAGCAGTACTTC
CASLPAAGNSYEQYF
>NA|TRBJ1-1|TRBV7-3|NA
TGTGCCAGCAGCCAAGGCACAGGAAAAGGGGACACTGAAGCTTTCTTT
CASSQGTGKGDTEAFF
>once|TRBJ2-6|TRBV28|NA
TGTGCCAGCAGATCACCTCCCGGGCCAGGGACTGGGGCCAACGTCCTGACTTTC
CASRSPPGPGTGANVLTF
>NA|TRBJ2-1|TRBV4-1|TRBD2
TGCGCCAGCAGCCAAGATTTCCCCACTAGCGGGCTAGGAGGGGTCGATGAGCAGTTCTTC
CASSQDFPTSGLGGVDEQFF
>NA|TRBJ2-3|TRBV7-8|NA
TGTGCCAGCAGCCTAGCTTCTCTCTATATCTACACAGATACGCAGTATTTT
CASSLASLYIYTDTQYF
>NA|TRBJ2-2|TRBV10-3|TRBD2
TGTGCCATCAGTGAATATGGAGCGGGAGGGCCGCGAGAGCTGTTTTTT
CAISEYGAGGPRELFF
>many|TRBJ1-6|TRBV6-5|NA
NA
CASSSHGHFGNSPLHF
>NA|TRBJ1-2|TRBV3-1/TRBV3-2|TRBD1
TGTGCCAGCAGCCCGGGACAGGGCTATGGCTACACCTTC
CASSPGQGYGYTF
>NA|TRBJ2-3|TRBV5-1|TRBD2
TGCGCCAGCAGCCAGGGACTAGCGGGAGGGAGCACAGATACGCAGTATTTT
CASSQGLAGGSTDTQYF
>NA|TRBJ2-1|TRBV25-1|NA
TGTGCCAGCAGTGAGAGCTCTAAAAGCGGCAATGAGCAGTTCTTC
CASSESSKSGNEQFF
>once|TRBJ2-3|TRBV28|NA
TGTGCCAGCAACCAAGGGGGGGTCCTAGTACTGCACGATCGAGATACGCAGTATTTT
CASNQGGVLVLHDRDTQYF
>NA|TRBJ2-1|TRBV5-1|TRBD2
TGCGCCAGCAGCTCACTAGCGGCGAATGAGCAGTTCTTC
CASSSLAANEQFF
>NA|TRBJ2-2|TRBV9|NA
TGTGCCAGCAGCGTGGTTGGCGGGCCCGACACCGGGGAGCTGTTTTTT
CASSVVGGPDTGELFF
>NA|TRBJ2-1|TRBV28|NA
TGTGCCAGCGGTGGGACTTGGACTTACAATGAGCAGTTCTTC
CASGGTWTYNEQFF
>NA|TRBJ1-1|TRBV27|NA
TGTGCCAGCAGTTTCGGAGTCATGAACACTGAAGCTTTCTTT
CASSFGVMNTEAFF
>NA|TRBJ2-1|TRBV11-2|NA
TGTGCCAGCAGCTCCGAGGAGGAGCAGTTCTTC
CASSSEEEQFF
>NA|TRBJ2-3|TRBV12-5|NA
TGTGCTAGTGGCTCTAGCGGCACAGATACGCAGTATTTT
CASGSSGTDTQYF
>NA|TRBJ2-3|TRBV5-1|TRBD2
TGCGCCAGCAGCCAGGGACTAGCGGATACAGATACGCAGTATTTT
CASSQGLADTDTQYF
>NA|TRBJ2-5|TRBV28|TRBD2
TGTGCCAGCAACCCATCGGGTAGCGGGAGTGTGGAGACCCAGTACTTC
CASNPSGSGSVETQYF
>NA|TRBJ2-1|TRBV24-1|TRBD2
TGTGCCACCAGTTCGGGCGGGCTAGCGGGAAATAAAAATGAGCAGTTCTTC
CATSSGGLAGNKNEQFF
>NA|TRBJ1-5|TRBV19|NA
TGTGCCAGTAGTATAGGACAGATGGCCCAGCATTTT
CASSIGQMAQHF
>NA|TRBJ2-5|TRBV27|TRBD2
TGTGCCAGCAGTTTATCGACTAGCGGTCGGGAGACCCAGTACTTC
CASSLSTSGRETQYF
>NA|TRBJ2-7|TRBV4-2|TRBD2
TGTGCCAGCAGCCAAGATGTGGTGGCTAGCGGGAGGGCACACGAGCAGTACTTC
CASSQDVVASGRAHEQYF
>NA|TRBJ2-3|TRBV14|TRBD2
TGTGCCAGCAGCCCTCGACTAGCGGGAGGGCTCTTGAAATATACGCAGTATTTT
CASSPRLAGGLLKYTQYF
>NA|TRBJ2-3|TRBV5-8|TRBD2
TGTGCCAGCAGCTTGGCTTTATTGTCTAGCGGGAGAACAGATACGCAGTATTTT
CASSLALLSSGRTDTQYF
>NA|TRBJ1-1|TRBV21-1|NA
TGTGCCAGCAGCAAAGCCCCGGATCGGACATCAGGAACTGAAGCTTTCTTT
CASSKAPDRTSGTEAFF
>NA|TRBJ1-4|TRBV7-9|NA
TGTGCCACCCGTCAAGGAGATGAAAAACTGTTTTTT
CATRQGDEKLFF
>NA|TRBJ2-1|TRBV5-1|TRBD2
TGCGCCAGCAGCTTGTTGGGGACTAGCGGGAGGAGCTCCTACAATGAGCAGTTCTTC
CASSLLGTSGRSSYNEQFF
>NA|TRBJ2-1|TRBV15|TRBD2
TGTGCCACCAGCATGGGACTAGCGGCCTCCTACAATGAGCAGTTCTTC
CATSMGLAASYNEQFF
>NA|TRBJ1-1|TRBV19|TRBD1
TGTGCCAGTAGATACAGGGGAATGAACACTGAAGCTTTCTTT
CASRYRGMNTEAFF
>NA|TRBJ1-2|TRBV18|TRBD1
TGTGCCAGCTCTCGGACAGGGGAGTCAGGCTACACCTTC
CASSRTGESGYTF
>NA|TRBJ2-7|TRBV19|TRBD1
TGTGCCAGTAGCCCGGGACAGGGGGCGTACGAGCAGTACTTC
CASSPGQGAYEQYF
>NA|TRBJ1-5|TRBV7-9|NA
TGTGCCAGCAGCCGAGGGTCGCTCGGGCAGCCCCAGCATTTT
CASSRGSLGQPQHF
>once|TRBJ1-5|TRBV12-5|NA
TGTGCTAGTGGTTTGGGCGGACAGTTATTCAATCAGCCCCAGCATTTT
CASGLGGQLFNQPQHF
>NA|TRBJ2-2|TRBV7-8|TRBD2
TGTGCCAGCAGCTTGGAAGCATATAGCGGGTGGAACACCGGGGAGCTGTTTTTT
CASSLEAYSGWNTGELFF
>NA|TRBJ2-5|TRBV19|NA
TGTGCCAGTAGTATTTGGCAGGGGAAGACCCAGTACTTC
CASSIWQGKTQYF
>NA|TRBJ2-1|TRBV2|TRBD2
TGTGCCAGCAACCAGCGGGAGAGCGAGCAGTTCTTC
CASNQRESEQFF
>once|TRBJ1-2|TRBV12-3/TRBV12-4|TRBD1
TGTGCCAGCAGACAGACAGGGGCGGATGGCTACACCTTC
CASRQTGADGYTF
>once|TRBJ2-1|TRBV12-3/TRBV12-4|NA
TGTGCCAGCAGGCCTGTGACTAGCAATGAGCAGTTCTTC
CASRPVTSNEQFF
>NA|TRBJ2-3|TRBV3-1/TRBV3-2|TRBD2
TGTGCCAGCAGCCAAGCCTTCGGACTAGCGGGAGGATCCACAGATACGCAGTATTTT
CASSQAFGLAGGSTDTQYF
>few|TRBJ1-2|TRBV29-1|TRBD1
TGCAGCGTTGAAGAGGGACAGGACTATGGCTACACCTTC
CSVEEGQDYGYTF
>once|TRBJ2-7|TRBV11-2|TRBD2
TGTGCCAGCAGCTTAGAGGCCCTAGCGGGAGTAGAGCAGTACTTC
CASSLEALAGVEQYF
>NA|TRBJ1-2|TRBV9|NA
TGTGCCAGCAGCGTAGAGGGAGGGTATGGCTACACCTTC
CASSVEGGYGYTF